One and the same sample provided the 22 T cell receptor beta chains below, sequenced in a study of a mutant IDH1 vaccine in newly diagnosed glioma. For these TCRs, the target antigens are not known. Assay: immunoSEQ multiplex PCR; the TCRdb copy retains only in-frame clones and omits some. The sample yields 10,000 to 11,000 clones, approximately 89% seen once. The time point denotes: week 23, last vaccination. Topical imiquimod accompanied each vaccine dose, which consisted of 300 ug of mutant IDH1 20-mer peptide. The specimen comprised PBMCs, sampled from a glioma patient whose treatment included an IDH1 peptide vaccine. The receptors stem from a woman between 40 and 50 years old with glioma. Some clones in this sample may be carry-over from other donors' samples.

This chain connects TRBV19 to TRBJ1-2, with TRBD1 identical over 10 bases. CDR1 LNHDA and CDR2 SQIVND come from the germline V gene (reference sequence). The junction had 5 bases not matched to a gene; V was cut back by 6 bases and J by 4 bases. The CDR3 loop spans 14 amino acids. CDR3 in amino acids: CASRRDRGPYGYTF. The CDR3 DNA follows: TGTGCCAGTAGGCGGGACAGGGGACCCTATGGCTACACCTTC.

The CDR3 region has the DNA TGTGCCAGCAGTTCCCGATACACCGGGGAGCTGTTTTTT. Residues: CASSSRYTGELFF. V is TRBV27 and J is TRBJ2-2; D ambiguous. V lost 4 bases to trimming and J lost 3 bases, with 6 bases between them. The CDR3 length is 13 residues. Germline assignment: CDR1 MNHEY and CDR2 SMNVEV (reference sequence).

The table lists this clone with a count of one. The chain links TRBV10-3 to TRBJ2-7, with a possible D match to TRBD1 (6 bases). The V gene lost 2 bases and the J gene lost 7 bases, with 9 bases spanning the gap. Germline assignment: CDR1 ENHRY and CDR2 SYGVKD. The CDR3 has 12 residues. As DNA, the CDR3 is TGTGCCATCAGTGAGGCGAGGGGGGAGCAGTACTTC. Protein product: CAISEARGEQYF.

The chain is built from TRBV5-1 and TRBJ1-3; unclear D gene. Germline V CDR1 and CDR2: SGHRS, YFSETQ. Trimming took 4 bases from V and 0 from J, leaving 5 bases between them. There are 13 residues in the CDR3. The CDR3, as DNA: TGCGCCAGCAGCCAGAGCTCTGGAAACACCATATATTTT. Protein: CASSQSSGNTIYF.

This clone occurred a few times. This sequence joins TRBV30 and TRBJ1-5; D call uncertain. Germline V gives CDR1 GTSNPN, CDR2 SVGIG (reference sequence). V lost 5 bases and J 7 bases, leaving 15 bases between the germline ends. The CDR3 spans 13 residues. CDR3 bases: TGTGCCTGGGCAGAGGGTGGTGGACAGCCCCAGCATTTT. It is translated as CAWAEGGGQPQHF. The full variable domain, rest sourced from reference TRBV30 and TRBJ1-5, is SQTIHQWPATLVQPVGSPLSLECTVEGTSNPNLYWYRQAAGRGLQLLFYSVGIGQISSEVPQNLSASRPQDRQFILSSKKLLLSDSGFYLCAWAEGGGQPQHFGDGTRLSIL.

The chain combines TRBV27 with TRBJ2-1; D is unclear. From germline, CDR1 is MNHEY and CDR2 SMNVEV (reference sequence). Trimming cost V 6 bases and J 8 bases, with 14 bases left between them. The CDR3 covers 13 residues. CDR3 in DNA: TGTGCCAGCAGCCTGTTAGGCCGGGATGAGCAGTTCTTC. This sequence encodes CASSLLGRDEQFF.

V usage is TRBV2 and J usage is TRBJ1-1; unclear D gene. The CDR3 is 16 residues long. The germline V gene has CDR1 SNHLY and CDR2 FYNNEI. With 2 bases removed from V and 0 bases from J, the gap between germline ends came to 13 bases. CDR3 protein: CASSEKPGLVNTEAFF. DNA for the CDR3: TGTGCCAGCAGTGAAAAGCCAGGCCTGGTGAACACTGAAGCTTTCTTT.

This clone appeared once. The CDR3 DNA reads as TGTGCCAGCTCGATTCCTCTGGGAGCCCAGCATTTT. Translation gives CASSIPLGAQHF. This rearrangement joins TRBV18 to TRBJ1-5; D is unresolved. Trimming cost V 6 bases and J 11 bases, with 14 bases left between them. Looked up from germline, CDR1 is KGHSH and CDR2 is LQKENI. This CDR3 comprises 12 residues.

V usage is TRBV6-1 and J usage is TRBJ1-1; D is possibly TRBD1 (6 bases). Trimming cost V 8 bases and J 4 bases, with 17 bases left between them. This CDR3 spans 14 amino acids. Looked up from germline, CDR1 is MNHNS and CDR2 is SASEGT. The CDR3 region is CASVPGGRTTEAFF. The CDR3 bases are TGTGCCAGCGTACCGGGGGGGCGCACCACTGAAGCTTTCTTT.

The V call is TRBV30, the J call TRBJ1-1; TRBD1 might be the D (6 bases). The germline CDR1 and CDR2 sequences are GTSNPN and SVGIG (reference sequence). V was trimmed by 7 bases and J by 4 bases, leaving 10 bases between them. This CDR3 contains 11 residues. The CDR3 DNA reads TGTGCCTCGAGGGGGGTCACTGAAGCTTTCTTT. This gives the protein CASRGVTEAFF.

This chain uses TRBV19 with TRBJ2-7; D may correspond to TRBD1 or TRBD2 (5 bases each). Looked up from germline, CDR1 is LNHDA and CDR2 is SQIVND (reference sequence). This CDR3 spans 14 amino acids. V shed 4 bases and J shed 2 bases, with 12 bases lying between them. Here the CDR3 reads CASSTGTDTYEQYF. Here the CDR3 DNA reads TGTGCCAGTAGTACCGGGACCGATACCTACGAGCAGTACTTC.

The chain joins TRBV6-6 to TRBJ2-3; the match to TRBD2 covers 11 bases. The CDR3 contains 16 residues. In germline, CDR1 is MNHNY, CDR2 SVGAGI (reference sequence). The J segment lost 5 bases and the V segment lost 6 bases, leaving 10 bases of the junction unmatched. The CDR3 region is CASSGGTSGLGDTQYF. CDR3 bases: TGTGCCAGCAGCGGGGGGACTAGCGGATTGGGAGATACGCAGTATTTT.

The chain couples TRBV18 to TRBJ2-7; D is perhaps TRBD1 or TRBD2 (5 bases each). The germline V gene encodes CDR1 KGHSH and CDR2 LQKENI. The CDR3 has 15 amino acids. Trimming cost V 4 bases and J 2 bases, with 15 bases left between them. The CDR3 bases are TGTGCCAGCTCACATACCGGGACGGGCCCCTACGAGCAGTACTTC. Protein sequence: CASSHTGTGPYEQYF.

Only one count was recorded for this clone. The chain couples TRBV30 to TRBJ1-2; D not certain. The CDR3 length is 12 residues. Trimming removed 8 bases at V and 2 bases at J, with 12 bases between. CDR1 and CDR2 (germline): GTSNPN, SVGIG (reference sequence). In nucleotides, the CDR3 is TGTGCCAAAAGGGCACTAAACTATGGCTACACCTTC. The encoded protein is CAKRALNYGYTF.

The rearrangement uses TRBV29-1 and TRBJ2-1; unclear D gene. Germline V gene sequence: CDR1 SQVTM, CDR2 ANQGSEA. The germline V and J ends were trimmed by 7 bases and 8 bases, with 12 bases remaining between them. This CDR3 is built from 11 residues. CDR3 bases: TGCAGCGCGCCCTTGGGCCATGAGCAGTTCTTC. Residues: CSAPLGHEQFF.

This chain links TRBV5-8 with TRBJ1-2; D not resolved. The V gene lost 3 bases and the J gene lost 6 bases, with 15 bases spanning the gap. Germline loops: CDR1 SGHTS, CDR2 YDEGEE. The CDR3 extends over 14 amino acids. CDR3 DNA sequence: TGTGCCAGCAGCTCCCGCCCCGTACGGGATGGCTACACCTTC. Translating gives CASSSRPVRDGYTF.

This chain's CDR3 is CASSQDQGQPIEAFF. CDR3 nucleotide sequence: TGCGCCAGCAGCCAAGATCAGGGACAGCCTATTGAAGCTTTCTTT. The chain couples TRBV4-1 to TRBJ1-1; TRBD1 agrees at 7 bases. The germline V gene encodes CDR1 MGHRA and CDR2 YSYEKL. This CDR3 comprises 15 residues. The trim removed 0 bases at V and 7 bases at J, leaving 8 bases unmatched.

In DNA form, the CDR3 reads TGTGCCAGTAGTCACCGACAATCACAGGGTGAAAAACTGTTTTTT. Encoded protein: CASSHRQSQGEKLFF. V and J are TRBV19 and TRBJ1-4, with D possibly matching TRBD1 (6 bases). Germline CDR1 and CDR2: LNHDA and SQIVND (reference sequence). Trimming pared 5 bases from V and 7 bases from J, leaving 17 bases between. This CDR3 region has 15 residues. The complete variable domain, with remaining parts taken from reference TRBV19 and TRBJ1-4, reads DGGITQSPKYLFRKEGQNVTLSCEQNLNHDAMYWYRQDPGQGLRLIYYSQIVNDFQKGDIAEGYSVSREKKESFPLTVTSAQKNPTAFYLCASSHRQSQGEKLFFGSGTQLSVL.

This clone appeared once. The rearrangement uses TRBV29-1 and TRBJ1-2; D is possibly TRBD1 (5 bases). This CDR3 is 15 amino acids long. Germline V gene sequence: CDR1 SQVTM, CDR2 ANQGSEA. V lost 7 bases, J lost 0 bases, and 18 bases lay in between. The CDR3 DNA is TGCAGCGCCATCCCCAGGGATCCTTCTAACTATGGCTACACCTTC. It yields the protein CSAIPRDPSNYGYTF. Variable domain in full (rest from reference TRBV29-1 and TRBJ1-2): SAVISQKPSRDICQRGTSLTIQCQVDSQVTMMFWYRQQPGQSLTLIATANQGSEATYESGFVIDKFPISRPNLTFSTLTVSNMSPEDSSIYLCSAIPRDPSNYGYTFGSGTRLTVV.

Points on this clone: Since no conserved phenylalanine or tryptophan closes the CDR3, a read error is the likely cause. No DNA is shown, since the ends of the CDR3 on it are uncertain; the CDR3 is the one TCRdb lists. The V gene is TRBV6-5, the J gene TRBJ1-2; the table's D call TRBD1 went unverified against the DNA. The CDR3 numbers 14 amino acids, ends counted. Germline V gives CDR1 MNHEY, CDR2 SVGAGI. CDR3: CASSSAPGQDPPYL.

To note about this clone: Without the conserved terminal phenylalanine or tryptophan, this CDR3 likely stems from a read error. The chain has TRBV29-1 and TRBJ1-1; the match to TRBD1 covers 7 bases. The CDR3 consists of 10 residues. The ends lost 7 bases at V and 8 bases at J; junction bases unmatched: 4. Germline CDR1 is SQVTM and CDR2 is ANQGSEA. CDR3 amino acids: CSGRQGEAFS. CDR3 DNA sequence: TGCAGCGGGAGACAGGGAGAAGCTTTCTCT.

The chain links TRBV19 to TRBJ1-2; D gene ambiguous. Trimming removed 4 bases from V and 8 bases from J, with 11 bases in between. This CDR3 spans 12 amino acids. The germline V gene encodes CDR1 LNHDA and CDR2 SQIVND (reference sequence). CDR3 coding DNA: TGTGCCAGTAGTACCTCCCTGGACGGCTACACCTTC. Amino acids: CASSTSLDGYTF. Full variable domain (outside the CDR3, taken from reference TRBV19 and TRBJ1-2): DGGITQSPKYLFRKEGQNVTLSCEQNLNHDAMYWYRQDPGQGLRLIYYSQIVNDFQKGDIAEGYSVSREKKESFPLTVTSAQKNPTAFYLCASSTSLDGYTFGSGTRLTVV.